The rows below give T cell receptor beta chains drawn from one sample of a study of HIV-infected patients and healthy controls. TCRdb re-called the 5' RACE reads with MiXCR, one entry per CDR3 protein. The sample has 18,000 or so distinct CDR3 sequences, approximately 18% seen once. The specimen sequenced was CD8+ T cells from blood. The receptors shown here come from a human donor in good health. Each CDR3 is given with its conserved first and last residue. The D gene is left open where the match is weak. Expanded clones get a size class; other rows say once, few or many, or leave the size out.

j_call d_call v_call clone_size cdr3_nt cdr3_aa
TRBJ2-1 NA TRBV5-1 NA TGCGCCAGCAGCCCAGGGCGTGTTTCCTACAATGAGCAGTTCTTC CASSPGRVSYNEQFF
TRBJ2-7 NA TRBV6-5 many TGTGCCAGCAGCTGGGACGTCGGGTACTTC CASSWDVGYF
TRBJ2-1 NA TRBV3-1 few TGTGCCAGCAGCCAAATAGCGGCGAGCTCCTACAATGAGCAGTTCTTC CASSQIAASSYNEQFF
TRBJ2-1 NA TRBV7-6 NA TGTGCCAGCAGCTTAGCTGGTGCTAATGAGCAGTTCTTC CASSLAGANEQFF
TRBJ2-7 TRBD1 TRBV12-3/TRBV12-4 few TGTGCCAGCAGTTCCCTCGCCGGGACAGGCGGATACGAGCAGTACTTC CASSSLAGTGGYEQYF
TRBJ1-5 NA TRBV11-2 many TGTGCCAGCAGCTTAGCACAGGGAAGCAATCAGCCCCAGCATTTT CASSLAQGSNQPQHF
TRBJ2-7 NA TRBV5-6 few TGTGCCAGCAGCCCGGGGGCTGGAGGCTCCTACGAGCAGTACTTC CASSPGAGGSYEQYF
TRBJ1-1 TRBD1 TRBV11-2 NA TGTGCCAGCCTCAGGGGGGTGAATCAGAACACTGAAGCTTTCTTT CASLRGVNQNTEAFF
TRBJ1-2 NA TRBV4-2 NA TGTGCCAGCAGCCAAGACATGTCCCCGAAAAGACAGAGCTTC CASSQDMSPKRQSF
TRBJ2-2 TRBD2 TRBV11-2 many TGTGCCAGTCCCGGACTAGCCGGGAGCATGGGGGAGCTGTTTTTT CASPGLAGSMGELFF
TRBJ1-1 NA TRBV12-3/TRBV12-4 many TGTGCCAGCAGTTTAGGGCGGGGGAACATGAACACTGAAGCTTTCTTT CASSLGRGNMNTEAFF
TRBJ2-3 TRBD1 TRBV7-9 few TGTGCCAGCAGCTTAGGAGAAGGACAGGGCACAGATACGCAGTATTTT CASSLGEGQGTDTQYF
TRBJ2-4 NA TRBV6-5 NA TGTGCCAGCAGCGCGGGTCCTTTGTTAGCCAAAAACATTCAGTACTTC CASSAGPLLAKNIQYF
TRBJ2-7 NA TRBV6-5 few TGTGCCAGCAGTTACTCGCAGGAATTCTACGAGCAGTACTTC CASSYSQEFYEQYF
TRBJ2-2 NA TRBV6-5 many TGTGCCAGCAGTTACTCGGGTGGAGGGATGAACACCGGGGAGCTGTTTTTT CASSYSGGGMNTGELFF
TRBJ2-3 NA TRBV4-1 few TGCGCCAGCAGCCTGCCTGTTAGGCTGGGGACAGATACGCAGTATTTT CASSLPVRLGTDTQYF
TRBJ2-1 TRBD2 TRBV12-3/TRBV12-4 many TGTGCCAGCAGTTTAGTAGCGGGAGAATACAATGAGCAGTTCTTC CASSLVAGEYNEQFF
TRBJ1-4 TRBD1 TRBV7-9 many TGTGCCAGCAGTATCCCACAGGGGGCTTTGGAAAAACTGTTTTTT CASSIPQGALEKLFF
TRBJ2-7 TRBD1 TRBV20-1 NA TGCAGTGCCGGGGACAGGGGGTGGTCCTACGAGCAGTACTTC CSAGDRGWSYEQYF
TRBJ2-6 NA TRBV7-9 few TGTGCCAGCAGCTCAAGGACGGACAGCTTCTCTGGGGCCAACGTCCTGACTTTC CASSSRTDSFSGANVLTF
TRBJ2-7 NA TRBV10-3 medium-sized TGTGCCATCAGTGAGTCGATAGGTTCCTACGAGCAGTACTTC CAISESIGSYEQYF
TRBJ1-5 NA TRBV4-1 many TGCGCCAGCAGCCAAGCAGGACAGAGCAATCAGCCCCAGCATTTT CASSQAGQSNQPQHF
TRBJ1-5 NA TRBV27 NA TGTGCCAGCAGCCCGGACGGAAGGGGCAATCAGCCCCAGCATTTT CASSPDGRGNQPQHF
TRBJ2-2 NA TRBV19 NA TGTGCCACCCACGCGGGGAAGGGGCGCCGCACCGGGGAGCTGTTTTTT CATHAGKGRRTGELFF
TRBJ2-6 TRBD1 TRBV29-1 NA TGCAGCGTACAGGGGGCCTCTGGGGCCAACGTCCTGACTTTC CSVQGASGANVLTF
TRBJ1-3 NA TRBV9 few TGTGCCAGCAAAAAGGAGGGAGCCGGCAACACCATATATTTT CASKKEGAGNTIYF
TRBJ2-1 TRBD2 TRBV29-1 few TGCAGCGTTGAGGGGGAGGGCAGTCTCAATGAGCAGTTCTTC CSVEGEGSLNEQFF
TRBJ2-1 TRBD2 TRBV6-6 NA TGTGCCAGCAGCCACCGGGGGGGCGCCTACAATGAGCAGTTCTTC CASSHRGGAYNEQFF